Following are 15 T cell receptor beta chains from one sample sequenced in a study of T cells after yellow fever vaccination. TCRdb fed the 5' RACE reads into MiXCR, producing one record per CDR3 protein. The sample holds 500,000 to 650,000 distinct CDR3 sequences, roughly 12% seen once. Sequencing was performed on PBMCs, taken on the day of the yellow fever booster vaccination. Receptor source: a man aged 25-40 years who received the YFV17D yellow fever vaccine.

Here the CDR3 reads CASTLDRIDQPQHF. As DNA, the CDR3 is TGTGCCAGCACCCTGGACAGGATAGATCAGCCCCAGCATTTT. The V call is TRBV2, the J call TRBJ1-5; 7 bases agree with TRBD1. The CDR3 sequence is 14 residues long. V trimming: 7 bases; J trimming: 5 bases; junction bases outside the gene matches: 8. The V gene's germline CDR1 is SNHLY and CDR2 FYNNEI.

The genes are TRBV18 and TRBJ2-4; D unresolved. This CDR3 is built from 14 residues. Germline V CDR1 and CDR2: KGHSH, LQKENI. Trimming took off 6 bases at V and 9 bases at J, with 18 bases between the two ends. The CDR3 bases are TGTGCCAGCTCTTTGCAAGGGAATTCAGGCATTCAGTACTTC. Its translation: CASSLQGNSGIQYF.

This clonotype has only a few counts. This chain joins TRBV6-1 and TRBJ1-1, with D possibly being TRBD1 (6 bases). Trimming stripped 8 bases from V and 0 bases from J, with 10 bases between. Per the germline V gene, CDR1 is MNHNS and CDR2 is SASEGT. The CDR3 sequence is 13 residues long. The chain's CDR3 is CASGQLMNTEAFF. The CDR3 nucleotides read TGTGCCAGCGGACAGCTCATGAACACTGAAGCTTTCTTT.

This sequence joins TRBV20-1 and TRBJ2-1; D not resolved. V lost 3 bases and J lost 4, with 13 bases in between. The germline gives CDR1 DFQATT, CDR2 SNEGSKA (reference sequence). The CDR3 totals 14 residues. The chain's CDR3 is CSASSLAKYNEQFF. Written as DNA, the CDR3 is TGCAGTGCTAGTAGCCTGGCGAAATACAATGAGCAGTTCTTC.

The chain links TRBV11-2 to TRBJ2-7; 7 bases are shared with TRBD2. In germline, CDR1 is SGHAT, CDR2 FQNNGV. The ends lost 6 bases at V and 8 bases at J; junction bases unmatched: 13. The CDR3 runs 14 residues. The CDR3 region has the DNA TGTGCCAGCAGTCCGGGGAGGGAAGCTACGAAGCAGTACTTC. Its translation is CASSPGREATKQYF.

This clonotype was seen a few times. This rearrangement joins TRBV5-8 to TRBJ1-5; D perhaps matches TRBD1 (6 bases). Germline CDR1 reads SGHTS; CDR2 reads YDEGEE. CDR3 size: 15 residues. The V end lost 2 bases, the J end lost 6 bases, and 15 bases lay between the germline ends. The CDR3 loop reads CASSFYGTIPQPQHF. The CDR3, as DNA: TGTGCCAGCAGCTTTTACGGGACAATCCCTCAGCCCCAGCATTTT.

The V and J genes are TRBV12-3 or TRBV12-4 and TRBJ1-2; D is perhaps TRBD1 (5 bases). The V end lost 5 bases, the J end lost 6 bases, and 19 bases lay between the germline ends. The CDR3 extends over 15 amino acids. The CDR3 region has the DNA TGTGCCAGCAGTCCTAGAGGCGGAGGGGCAGATGGCTACACCTTC. Translation: CASSPRGGGADGYTF.

The chain recombines TRBV20-1 with TRBJ2-3; D is perhaps TRBD2 (6 bases). Germline lookup yields CDR1 DFQATT and CDR2 SNEGSKA (reference sequence). V gave up 6 bases and J gave up 6 bases, with 25 bases separating them. This CDR3 region has 16 residues. DNA of the CDR3: TGCAGTGCCCCGGCCGAACTTAGCGGAGCCTCTGATACGCAGTATTTT. It translates to CSAPAELSGASDTQYF.

V gene TRBV7-2 combines with J gene TRBJ2-6; D gene ambiguous. With 4 bases removed from V and 6 bases from J, the gap between germline ends came to 10 bases. Germline V lookup: CDR1 SGHTA, CDR2 FQGNSA. This CDR3 has 14 amino acids. The CDR3 sequence is CASSSPSLANVLTF. CDR3 in DNA: TGTGCCAGCAGCTCCCCCTCTTTGGCCAACGTCCTGACTTTC.

The chain uses TRBV29-1 and TRBJ2-5, with D unresolved. V was cut by 3 bases and J by 5 bases, with 7 bases left in between. The CDR3 has 11 amino acids. From germline, CDR1 is SQVTM and CDR2 ANQGSEA. Written as DNA, the CDR3 is TGCAGCGTTGATGTGGGTGAGACCCAGTACTTC. Encoded protein: CSVDVGETQYF. The full variable domain, its missing parts supplied by reference TRBV29-1 and TRBJ2-5, is SAVISQKPSRDICQRGTSLTIQCQVDSQVTMMFWYRQQPGQSLTLIATANQGSEATYESGFVIDKFPISRPNLTFSTLTVSNMSPEDSSIYLCSVDVGETQYFGPGTRLLVL.

The rearrangement uses TRBV11-2 and TRBJ1-6, with D maybe TRBD1 (6 bases). Trimming removed 0 bases at V and 9 bases at J, with 18 bases between. Looked up from germline, CDR1 is SGHAT and CDR2 is FQNNGV. The CDR3 loop spans 17 amino acids. CDR3 protein: CASSLEGVGTYGSPLHF. For the CDR3, the DNA is TGTGCCAGCAGCTTAGAGGGGGTTGGGACATATGGTTCACCCCTCCACTTT.

This clonotype has just a few counts. This chain uses TRBV5-1 with TRBJ2-2, with 9 positions matching TRBD1. This CDR3 has 17 residues. Germline-derived CDR1 and CDR2 are SGHRS and YFSETQ. V trimming: 2 bases; J trimming: 6 bases; junction bases outside the gene matches: 11. Here the CDR3 DNA reads TGCGCCAGCAGCTTAGCCCCCGCGGACAGGGGTCCCGGGGAGCTGTTTTTT. Protein sequence: CASSLAPADRGPGELFF.

This sequence joins TRBV20-1 and TRBJ2-7; D could derive from TRBD1 or TRBD2 (5 bases each). V lost 4 bases and J 2 bases, leaving 15 bases between the germline ends. This CDR3 contains 14 residues. Germline loops: CDR1 DFQATT, CDR2 SNEGSKA (reference sequence). The CDR3 nucleotides read TGCAGTGCTAATCCGGGACCGCCGCCCTACGAGCAGTACTTC. This gives the protein CSANPGPPPYEQYF.

This clonotype was seen repeatedly, ten times or more. In nucleotides, the CDR3 is TGCAGTGCTATTCGTGGCAAAGAGACCCAGTACTTC. Translated: CSAIRGKETQYF. The chain couples TRBV20-1 to TRBJ2-5; D not resolved. The CDR3 contains 12 residues. Trimming left V 4 bases short and J 3 bases short, with 9 bases between. Germline V gene lookup returns CDR1 DFQATT and CDR2 SNEGSKA (reference sequence).

This chain links TRBV7-4 with TRBJ2-7; D might be TRBD1 or TRBD2, each matching 5 bases. V gave up 10 bases and J gave up 5 bases, with 18 bases separating them. The germline V gene encodes CDR1 SGHVT and CDR2 SQSDAQ. The CDR3 loop spans 13 amino acids. CDR3 residues: CATPDGDVNEQYF. The CDR3 coding sequence is TGTGCCACCCCGGACGGGGACGTGAACGAGCAGTACTTC.